This TCR beta chain was sequenced during a study of cytomegalovirus exposure and HLA in healthy donors (TCRdb year 2017). In terms of the full investigation: The roughly 670 repertoires of the first cohort and the roughly 120 validation repertoires were produced on the same platform, according to a later analysis. The study was designed to test whether signatures of past pathogen exposure could be identified by cataloging public T cell receptors. In addition to the first cohort of roughly 670 subjects, a separate validation cohort of 120 different subjects was used. To predict cytomegalovirus infection status, the study combined high-throughput TCR immunosequencing, statistical association of individual TCRs with disease status, and machine learning. What the research found in general, with its limitations: In vitro tests confirmed that a few of the cytomegalovirus-associated TCR beta chains recognize cytomegalovirus antigens. It was suggested by the authors that the approach could potentially be generalized to other disease states and immunological phenotypes. The study gave a list of 150 to 200 TCR beta chains associated with cytomegalovirus. Subsequent analysis determined that TCRs grouped into clusters in the first cohort also showed a tendency toward co-occurrence across the roughly 120 validation repertoires, and 94% of cluster scores exceeded 0. In both the original and validation cohorts, the classifier was reported to diagnose cytomegalovirus status with high specificity and sensitivity. A later analysis lacked HLA typing for the validation cohort, so it scored co-occurrence in that cohort across all 110 or so repertoires. Most TCR sequences were seen in very few donors, while some public TCRs were found in many individuals.

Library prep was done by the immunoSEQ multiplex PCR assay. The published analysis was carried out like this. A statistical classification framework was built for diagnosing cytomegalovirus status from the catalog of TCR beta chain sequences. TCRdb holds this immuneACCESS table with in-frame rearrangements only. Some clones are missing; in checked studies, unresolved V genes explain under half, and the rest has no known cause. V and J calls and clone size follow that table, whereas D and trimming were derived from the DNA. The sample table shows about 120,000 clones, and 89% are seen once. Jointly, the top ten make up approximately 1% of the sample. Germline trimming amounts to 3 bases on V and 8 bases on J, with 15 as the count of junction bases outside the gene matches. The CDR3 measures 16 amino acids from cysteine to phenylalanine. The retained sequence is limited to the CDR3, 48 bases, with the frame set at the first base. The germline V gene specifies KGHSH as CDR1 and LQKENI as CDR2.

Concerning this clone: Its antigen has not been determined. No much larger clone exists at a distance of one base, and base qualities are not known.

Donors formed part of the validation cohort, which comprised 120 subjects and was distinct from the first cohort of 666 subjects. The material sequenced was PBMCs. This TCR came from a woman in her late teens or twenties in good health and CMV-seronegative. The chain is encoded by TRBV18 joined to TRBJ1-2; the junction holds 7 bases that match TRBD1. CDR3 region: CASSPKQRDSGRGYTF. DNA sequence: TGTGCCAGCTCACCTAAACAGAGGGACAGCGGGAGGGGCTACACCTTC.